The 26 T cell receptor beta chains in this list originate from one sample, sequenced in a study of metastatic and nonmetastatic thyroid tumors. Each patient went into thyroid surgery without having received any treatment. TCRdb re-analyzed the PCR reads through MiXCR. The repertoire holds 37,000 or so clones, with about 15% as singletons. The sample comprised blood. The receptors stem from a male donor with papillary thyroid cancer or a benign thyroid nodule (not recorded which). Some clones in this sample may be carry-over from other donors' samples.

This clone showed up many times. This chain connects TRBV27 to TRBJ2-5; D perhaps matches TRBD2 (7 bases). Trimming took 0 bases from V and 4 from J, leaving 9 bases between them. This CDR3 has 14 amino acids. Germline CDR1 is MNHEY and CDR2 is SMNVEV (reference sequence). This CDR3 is CASSLSRGRETQYF. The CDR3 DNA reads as TGTGCCAGCAGTTTATCGCGGGGGCGAGAGACCCAGTACTTC.

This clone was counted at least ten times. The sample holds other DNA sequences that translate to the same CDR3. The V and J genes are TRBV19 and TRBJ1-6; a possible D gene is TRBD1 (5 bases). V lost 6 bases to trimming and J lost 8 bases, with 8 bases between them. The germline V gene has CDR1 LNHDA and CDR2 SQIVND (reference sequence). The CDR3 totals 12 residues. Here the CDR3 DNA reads TGTGCCAGTAGGAGGGGAGATTCACCCCTCCACTTT. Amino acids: CASRRGDSPLHF.

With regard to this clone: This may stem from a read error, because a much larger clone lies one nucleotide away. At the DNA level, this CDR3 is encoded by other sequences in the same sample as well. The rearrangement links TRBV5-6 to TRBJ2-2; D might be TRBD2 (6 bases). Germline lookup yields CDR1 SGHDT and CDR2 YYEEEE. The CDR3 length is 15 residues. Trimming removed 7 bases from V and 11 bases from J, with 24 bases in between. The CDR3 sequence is CASGRSGTRDGELFF. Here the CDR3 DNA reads TGTGCCAGCGGGAGGTCAGGAACCCGGGACGGTGAGCTGTTTTTT.

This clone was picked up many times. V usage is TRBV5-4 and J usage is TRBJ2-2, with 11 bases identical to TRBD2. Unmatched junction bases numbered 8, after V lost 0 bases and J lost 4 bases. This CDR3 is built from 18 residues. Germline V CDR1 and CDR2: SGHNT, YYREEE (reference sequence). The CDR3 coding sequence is TGTGCCAGCAGCTTGGGATCCACTAGCGGGAGCATCACCGGGGAGCTGTTTTTT. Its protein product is CASSLGSTSGSITGELFF.

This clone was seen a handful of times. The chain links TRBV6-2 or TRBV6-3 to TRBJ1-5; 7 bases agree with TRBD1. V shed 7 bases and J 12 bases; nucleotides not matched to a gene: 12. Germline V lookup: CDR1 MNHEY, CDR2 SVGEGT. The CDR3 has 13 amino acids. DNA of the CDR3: TGTGCCAGCAATGACAGGGAGAGCCAACACCAGCATTTT. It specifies CASNDRESQHQHF.

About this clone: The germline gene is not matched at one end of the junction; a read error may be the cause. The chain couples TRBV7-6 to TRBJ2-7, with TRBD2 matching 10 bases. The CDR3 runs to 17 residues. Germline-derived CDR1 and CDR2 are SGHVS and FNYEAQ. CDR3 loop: CAMLRPALAGDTHEQCF. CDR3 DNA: TGTGCCATGCTACGTCCGGCTCTAGCGGGAGACACCCACGAGCAGTGCTTC.

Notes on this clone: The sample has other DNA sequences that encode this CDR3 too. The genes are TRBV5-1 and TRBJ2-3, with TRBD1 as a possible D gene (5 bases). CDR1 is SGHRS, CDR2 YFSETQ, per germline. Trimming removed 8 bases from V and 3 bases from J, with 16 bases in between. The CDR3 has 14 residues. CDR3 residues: CASTSGQGTDTQYF. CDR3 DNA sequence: TGCGCCAGTACCAGTGGGCAGGGAACAGATACGCAGTATTTT.

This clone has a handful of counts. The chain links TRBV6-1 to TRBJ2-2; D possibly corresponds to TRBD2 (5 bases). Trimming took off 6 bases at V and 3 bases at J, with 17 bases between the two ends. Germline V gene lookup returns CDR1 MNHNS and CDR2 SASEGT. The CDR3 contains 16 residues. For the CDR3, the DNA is TGTGCCAGCAGCCGGAGGAGGACTGACCACACCGGGGAGCTGTTTTTT. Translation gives CASSRRRTDHTGELFF.

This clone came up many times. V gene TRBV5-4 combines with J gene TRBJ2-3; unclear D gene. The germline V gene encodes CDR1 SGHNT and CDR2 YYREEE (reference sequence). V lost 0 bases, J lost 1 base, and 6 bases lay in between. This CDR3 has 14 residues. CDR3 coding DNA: TGTGCCAGCAGCTTGGACATAGGCACAGATACGCAGTATTTT. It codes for CASSLDIGTDTQYF.

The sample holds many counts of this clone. CDR3 nucleotide sequence: TGTGCCAGCAGTGAAGGGGGACAGAGCCATGAAAAACTGTTTTTT. It codes for CASSEGGQSHEKLFF. The genes are TRBV6-1 and TRBJ1-4; 7 bases agree with TRBD1. CDR3 size: 15 residues. The V gene end was trimmed by 1 base and the J gene end by 6 bases; junction bases not matched to a gene: 5. The germline V gene has CDR1 MNHNS and CDR2 SASEGT.

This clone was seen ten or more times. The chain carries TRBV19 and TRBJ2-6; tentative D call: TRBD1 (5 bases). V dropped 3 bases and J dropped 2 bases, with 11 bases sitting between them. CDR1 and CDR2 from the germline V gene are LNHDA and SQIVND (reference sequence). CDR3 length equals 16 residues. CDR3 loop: CASSIPGQAGANVLTF. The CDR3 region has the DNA TGTGCCAGTAGTATCCCAGGGCAGGCTGGGGCCAACGTCCTGACTTTC.

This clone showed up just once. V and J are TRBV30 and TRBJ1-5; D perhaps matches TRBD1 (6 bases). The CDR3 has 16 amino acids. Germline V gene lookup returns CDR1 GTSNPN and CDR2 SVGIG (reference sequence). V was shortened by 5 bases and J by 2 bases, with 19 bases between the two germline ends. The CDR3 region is CAWCAGGAYRNQPQHF. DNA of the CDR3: TGTGCCTGGTGCGCGGGGGGGGCTTATCGCAATCAGCCCCAGCATTTT.

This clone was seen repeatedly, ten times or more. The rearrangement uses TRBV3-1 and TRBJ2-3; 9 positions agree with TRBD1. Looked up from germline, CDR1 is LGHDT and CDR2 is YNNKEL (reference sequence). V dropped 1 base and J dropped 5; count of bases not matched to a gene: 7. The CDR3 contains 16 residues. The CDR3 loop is CASSQGPPGQGDTQYF. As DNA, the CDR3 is TGTGCCAGCAGCCAAGGCCCTCCGGGACAGGGAGATACGCAGTATTTT.

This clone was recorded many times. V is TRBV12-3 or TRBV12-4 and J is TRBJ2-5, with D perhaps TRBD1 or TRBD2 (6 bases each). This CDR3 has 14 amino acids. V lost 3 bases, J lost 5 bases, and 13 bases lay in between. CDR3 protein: CASSFRGPGETQYF. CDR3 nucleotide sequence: TGTGCCAGCAGTTTCCGGGGGCCCGGGGAGACCCAGTACTTC.

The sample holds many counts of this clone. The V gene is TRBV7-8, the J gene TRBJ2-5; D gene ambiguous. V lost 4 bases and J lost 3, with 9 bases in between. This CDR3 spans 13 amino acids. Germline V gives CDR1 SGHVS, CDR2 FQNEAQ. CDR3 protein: CASSSTQEETQYF. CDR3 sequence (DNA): TGTGCCAGCAGCTCCACACAAGAAGAGACCCAGTACTTC.

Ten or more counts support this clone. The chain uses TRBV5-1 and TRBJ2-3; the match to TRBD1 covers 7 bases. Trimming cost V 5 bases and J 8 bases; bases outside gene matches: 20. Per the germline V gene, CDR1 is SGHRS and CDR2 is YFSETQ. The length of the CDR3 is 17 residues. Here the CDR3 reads CASSSGQETFVRVTQYF. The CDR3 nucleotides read TGCGCCAGCAGTTCAGGACAGGAGACCTTTGTTAGGGTTACGCAGTATTTT. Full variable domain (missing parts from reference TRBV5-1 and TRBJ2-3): KAGVTQTPRYLIKTRGQQVTLSCSPISGHRSVSWYQQTPGQGLQFLFEYFSETQRNKGNFPGRFSGRQFSNSRSEMNVSTLELGDSALYLCASSSGQETFVRVTQYFGPGTRLTVL.

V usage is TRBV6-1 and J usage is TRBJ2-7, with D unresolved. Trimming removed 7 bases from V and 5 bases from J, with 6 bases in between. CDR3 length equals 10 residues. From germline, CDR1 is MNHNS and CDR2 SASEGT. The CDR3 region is CASTSDEQYF. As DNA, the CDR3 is TGTGCCAGCACATCCGACGAGCAGTACTTC.

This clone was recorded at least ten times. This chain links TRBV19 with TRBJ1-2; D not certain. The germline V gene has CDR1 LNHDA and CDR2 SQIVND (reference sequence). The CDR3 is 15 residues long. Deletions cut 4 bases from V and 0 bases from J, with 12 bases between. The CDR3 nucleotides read TGTGCCAGTAGTACCAGGCGCACGACTAACTATGGCTACACCTTC. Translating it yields CASSTRRTTNYGYTF.

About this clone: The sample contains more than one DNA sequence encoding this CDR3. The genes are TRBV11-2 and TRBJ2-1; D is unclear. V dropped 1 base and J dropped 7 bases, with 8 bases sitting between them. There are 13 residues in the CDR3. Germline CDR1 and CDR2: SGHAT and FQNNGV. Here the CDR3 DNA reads TGTGCCAGCAGCTTAGGCGGTGGTAATGAGCAGTTCTTC. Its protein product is CASSLGGGNEQFF.

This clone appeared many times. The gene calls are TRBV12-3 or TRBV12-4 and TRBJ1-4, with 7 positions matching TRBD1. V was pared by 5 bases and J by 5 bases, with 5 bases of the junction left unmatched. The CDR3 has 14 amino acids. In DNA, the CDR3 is TGTGCCAGCAGTGCCGGGACAGTGAATGAAAAACTGTTTTTT. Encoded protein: CASSAGTVNEKLFF.

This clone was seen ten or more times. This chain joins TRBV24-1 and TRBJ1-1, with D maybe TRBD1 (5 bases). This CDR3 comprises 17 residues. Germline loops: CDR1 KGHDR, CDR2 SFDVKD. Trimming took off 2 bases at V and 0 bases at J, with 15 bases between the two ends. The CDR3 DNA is TGTGCCACCAGTGATTCCAGGAGGGGTGTGATGAACACTGAAGCTTTCTTT. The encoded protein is CATSDSRRGVMNTEAFF.

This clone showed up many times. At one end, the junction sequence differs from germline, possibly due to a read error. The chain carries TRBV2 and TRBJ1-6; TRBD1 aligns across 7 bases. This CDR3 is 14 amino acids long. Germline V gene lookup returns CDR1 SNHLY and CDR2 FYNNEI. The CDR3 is CASSWGQKNSPPHF. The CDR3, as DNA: TGTGCCAGCAGTTGGGGACAGAAAAATTCACCCCCCCACTTT.

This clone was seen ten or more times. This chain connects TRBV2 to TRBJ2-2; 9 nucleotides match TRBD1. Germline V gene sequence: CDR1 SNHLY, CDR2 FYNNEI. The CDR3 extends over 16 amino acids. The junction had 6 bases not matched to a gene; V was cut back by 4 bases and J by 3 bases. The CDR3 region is CASSGGTGPDTGELFF. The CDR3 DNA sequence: TGTGCCAGCAGTGGAGGGACAGGGCCGGACACCGGGGAGCTGTTTTTT.

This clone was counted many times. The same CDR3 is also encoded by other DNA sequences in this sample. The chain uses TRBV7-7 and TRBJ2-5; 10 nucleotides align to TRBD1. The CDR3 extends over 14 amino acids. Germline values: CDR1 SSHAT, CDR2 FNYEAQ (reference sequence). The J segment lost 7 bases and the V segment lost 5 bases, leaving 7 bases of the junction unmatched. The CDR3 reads CASSLTGGIGTQYF. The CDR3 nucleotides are TGTGCCAGCAGCCTGACAGGGGGCATAGGGACCCAGTACTTC.

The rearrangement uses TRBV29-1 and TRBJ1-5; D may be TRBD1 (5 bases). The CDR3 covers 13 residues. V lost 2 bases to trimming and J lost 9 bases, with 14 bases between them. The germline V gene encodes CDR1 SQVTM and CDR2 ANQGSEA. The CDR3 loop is CSVELRPGAPQHF. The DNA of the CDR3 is TGCAGCGTTGAACTCAGACCCGGGGCGCCCCAGCATTTT.

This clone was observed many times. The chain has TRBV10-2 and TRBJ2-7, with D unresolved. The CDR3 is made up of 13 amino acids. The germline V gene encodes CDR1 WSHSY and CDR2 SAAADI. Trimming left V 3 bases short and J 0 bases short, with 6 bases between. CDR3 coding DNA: TGCGCCAGCAGTGATACGGACTCCTACGAGCAGTACTTC. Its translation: CASSDTDSYEQYF.